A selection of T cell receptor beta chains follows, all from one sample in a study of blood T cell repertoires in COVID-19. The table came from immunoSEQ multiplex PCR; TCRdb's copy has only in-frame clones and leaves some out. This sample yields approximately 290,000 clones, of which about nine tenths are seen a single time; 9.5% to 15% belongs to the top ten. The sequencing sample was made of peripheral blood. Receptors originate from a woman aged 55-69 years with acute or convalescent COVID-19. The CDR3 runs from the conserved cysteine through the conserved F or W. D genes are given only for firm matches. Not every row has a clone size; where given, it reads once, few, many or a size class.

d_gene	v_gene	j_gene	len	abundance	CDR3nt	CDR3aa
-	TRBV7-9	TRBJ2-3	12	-	TGTGCCAGCAGCCCCCTCGGAGATACGCAGTATTTT	CASSPLGDTQYF
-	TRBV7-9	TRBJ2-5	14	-	TGTGCCAGCAGCCTCTCCCCCACGGAAGAGACCCAGTACTTC	CASSLSPTEETQYF
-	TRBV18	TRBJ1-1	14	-	TGTGCCAGCTCACCACCGACGGGGAACACTGAAGCTTTCTTT	CASSPPTGNTEAFF
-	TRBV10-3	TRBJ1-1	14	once	TGTGCCATCAGTGCGGAAAAGGGGGTGGCTGAAGCTTTCTTT	CAISAEKGVAEAFF
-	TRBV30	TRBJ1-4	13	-	TGTGCCTGCCCCCGGGGGGTTTATGAAAAACTGTTTTTT	CACPRGVYEKLFF
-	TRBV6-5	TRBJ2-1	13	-	TGTGCCAGCAGTCCTCTCGGTGTCTATGAGCAGTTCTTC	CASSPLGVYEQFF
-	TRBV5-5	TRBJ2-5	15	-	TGTGCCAGCAGCGGGCGGGGTGGCTTCCAAGAGACCCAGTACTTC	CASSGRGGFQETQYF
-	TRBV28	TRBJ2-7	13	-	TGTGCCAGCAGTACAGGGAACCCACACGAGCAGTACTTC	CASSTGNPHEQYF
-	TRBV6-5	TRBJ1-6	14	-	TGTGCCAGCAGGGCCGTAGGGAGGGGGTCACCCCTCCACTTT	CASRAVGRGSPLHF
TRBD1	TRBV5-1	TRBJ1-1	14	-	TGCGCCAGCAGCCATCCAGGGGGTAGCACTGAAGCTTTCTTT	CASSHPGGSTEAFF
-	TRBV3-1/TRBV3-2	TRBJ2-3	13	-	TGTGCCAGCAGCCAAGATCCTAGGCGGGGGCCCTACTTT	CASSQDPRRGPYF
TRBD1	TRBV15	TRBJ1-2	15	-	TGTGCCACCAGCAGAGATAGGGTCGGGACAGGGGGCTACACCTTC	CATSRDRVGTGGYTF
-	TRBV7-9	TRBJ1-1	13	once	TGTGCCAGCAGCTTAGATACAGCCACTGAAGCTTTCTTT	CASSLDTATEAFF
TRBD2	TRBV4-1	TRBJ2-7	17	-	TGCGCCAGCAGCCAAGTCCCCCGCGGGGGATGGAGCTACGAGCAGTACTTC	CASSQVPRGGWSYEQYF
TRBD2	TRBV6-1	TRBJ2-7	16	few	TGTGCCAGCAGTGATGTATCTACCAGCGGGAGCTACGAGCAGTACTTC	CASSDVSTSGSYEQYF
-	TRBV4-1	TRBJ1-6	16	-	TGCGCCAGCAGCCCCCTTGGGCAGTCGAAGAATTCACCCCTCCACTTT	CASSPLGQSKNSPLHF
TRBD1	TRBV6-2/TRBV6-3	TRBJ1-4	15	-	TGTGCCAGCAGTTCCTCGCAGGACAGGGGGGAAAAACTGTTTTTT	CASSSSQDRGEKLFF
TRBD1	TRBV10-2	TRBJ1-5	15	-	TGCGCCAGCTCCCTTCCAGGGGGGATCAATCAGCCCCAGCATTTT	CASSLPGGINQPQHF
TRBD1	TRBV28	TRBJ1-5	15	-	TGTGCCAGCAGAAGAGGACAGGGGAGCAATCAGCCCCAGCATTTT	CASRRGQGSNQPQHF
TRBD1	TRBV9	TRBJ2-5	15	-	TGTGCCAGCAGCGTAGACAGGGGGAACCAAGAGACCCAGTACTTC	CASSVDRGNQETQYF
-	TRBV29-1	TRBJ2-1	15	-	TGCAGCGCATCGGACGGGACAAGCTCCTACAATGAGCAGTTCTTC	CSASDGTSSYNEQFF
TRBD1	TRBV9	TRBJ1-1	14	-	TGTGCCAGCAGCGAGACAGGGATGAACACTGAAGCTTTCTTT	CASSETGMNTEAFF
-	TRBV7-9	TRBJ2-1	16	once	TGTGCCAGCAGCCTTGGAGTAGGACAGTACTACAATGAGCAGTTCTTC	CASSLGVGQYYNEQFF
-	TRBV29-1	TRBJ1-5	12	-	TGCAGCGTTGGGGACACCAGTCAGCCCCAGCATTTT	CSVGDTSQPQHF
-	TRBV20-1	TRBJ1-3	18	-	TGCAGTGCTAGTATGGACAGTAACCCCTTGAGCTCTGGAAACACCATATATTTT	CSASMDSNPLSSGNTIYF
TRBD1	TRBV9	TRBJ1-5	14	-	TGTGCCAGCAGCAAGACAGGGGAAGGTCAGCCCCAGCATTTT	CASSKTGEGQPQHF
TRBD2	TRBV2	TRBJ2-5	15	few	TGTGCCAGCAATAAAGGGACTAGCGGGCTGGAGACCCAGTACTTC	CASNKGTSGLETQYF
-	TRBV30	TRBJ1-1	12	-	TGTGCCTGGAGTTTGGACTACACTGAAGCTTTCTTT	CAWSLDYTEAFF